The sample holds a few counts of the clone carrying this T cell receptor beta chain. Its antigen is currently unknown. There are 14 residues in the CDR3. With V trimmed by 7 bases and J by 3 bases, 3 bases remained unmatched. Germline assignment: CDR1 SQVTM and CDR2 ANQGSEA. The sample belongs to a study of blood T cells in healthy people across ages. Findings of the study overall: Because sorting was not performed, PBMCs prevented conclusive naive versus antigen-experienced comparison. Among T cells, TCR beta diversity per million cells dropped roughly linearly as age rose. Long-lived donors had more naive CD4+ cells and higher diversity than aged donors.

Together with a sample-barcoded 5' primer, a J-beta primer mix was included in a second PCR lasting about 6 to 11 cycles. MiXCR, run by TCRdb on the 5' RACE reads, gives a single entry per CDR3 protein. This table has some 750,000 distinct CDR3 sequences, about a fifth appearing once. In each sample, at least 7 million PBMCs were isolated. The receptor comes from a man in his 70s in good health. This chain links TRBV29-1 with TRBJ2-1; 13 nucleotides align to TRBD2. The material sequenced was blood. Here the CDR3 DNA reads TGCAGCGCAGGACTAGCGGGAGTCTACAATGAGCAGTTCTTC. It encodes CSAGLAGVYNEQFF.